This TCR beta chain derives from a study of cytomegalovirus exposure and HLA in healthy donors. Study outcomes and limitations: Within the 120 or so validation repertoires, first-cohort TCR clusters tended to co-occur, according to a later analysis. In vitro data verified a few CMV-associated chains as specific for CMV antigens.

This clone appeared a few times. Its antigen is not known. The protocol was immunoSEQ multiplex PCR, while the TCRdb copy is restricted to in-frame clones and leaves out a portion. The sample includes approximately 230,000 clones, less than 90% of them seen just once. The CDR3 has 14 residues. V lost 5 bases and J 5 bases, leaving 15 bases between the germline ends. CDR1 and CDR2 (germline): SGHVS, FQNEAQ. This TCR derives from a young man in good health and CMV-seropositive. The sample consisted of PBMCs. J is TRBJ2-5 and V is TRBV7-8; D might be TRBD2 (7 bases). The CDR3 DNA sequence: TGTGCCAGCAGCCCAAGGACTAGGGGGGAGACCCAGTACTTC. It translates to CASSPRTRGETQYF.